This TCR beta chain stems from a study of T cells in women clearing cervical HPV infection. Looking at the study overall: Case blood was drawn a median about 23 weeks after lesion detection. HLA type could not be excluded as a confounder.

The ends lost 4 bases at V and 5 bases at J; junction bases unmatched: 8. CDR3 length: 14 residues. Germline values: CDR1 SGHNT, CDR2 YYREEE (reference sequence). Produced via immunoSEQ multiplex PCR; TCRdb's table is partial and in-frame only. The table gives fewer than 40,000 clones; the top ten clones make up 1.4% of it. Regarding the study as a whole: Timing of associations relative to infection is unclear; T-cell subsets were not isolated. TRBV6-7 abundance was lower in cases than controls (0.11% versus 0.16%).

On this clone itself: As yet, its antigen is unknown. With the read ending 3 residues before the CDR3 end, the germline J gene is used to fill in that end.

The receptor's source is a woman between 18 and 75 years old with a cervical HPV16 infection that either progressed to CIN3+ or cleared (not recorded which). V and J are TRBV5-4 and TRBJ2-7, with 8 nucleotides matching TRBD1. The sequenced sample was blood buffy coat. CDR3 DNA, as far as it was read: TGTGCCAGCAGCCTACTGGACAGGGTCAACGAG. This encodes CASSLLDRVNE. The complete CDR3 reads CASSLLDRVNEQYF. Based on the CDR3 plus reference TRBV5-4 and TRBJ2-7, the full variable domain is ETGVTQSPTHLIKTRGQQVTLRCSSQSGHNTVSWYQQALGQGPQFIFQYYREEENGRGNFPPRFSGLQFPNYSSELNVNALELDDSALYLCASSLLDRVNEQYFGPGTRLTVT.